These 10 T cell receptor beta chains share one sample of origin, sequenced in a study of PD-L1 blockade in urothelial cancer. The data were produced by immunoSEQ multiplex PCR, yet TCRdb's version contains in-frame clones alone and is incomplete. There are some 77,000 clones in the sample; around 90% occur only once, and around 5% lies in the top ten. This material consisted of PBMCs, taken around atezolizumab (anti-PD-L1) treatment. These receptors all stem from a woman in her 70s with urothelial cancer.

The sample holds a few counts of this clone. The rearrangement uses TRBV5-5 and TRBJ2-7; D possibly corresponds to TRBD1 (7 bases). The germline V and J ends were trimmed by 0 bases and 2 bases, with 12 bases remaining between them. Germline V gene sequence: CDR1 SGHKS, CDR2 YYEKEE (reference sequence). This CDR3 contains 15 residues. The CDR3 nucleotides are TGTGCCAGCAGCTTGGTCCCAGGGGGGACCTACGAGCAGTACTTC. Protein sequence: CASSLVPGGTYEQYF.

J is TRBJ2-5 and V is TRBV19; 11 bases agree with TRBD2. Germline V gene sequence: CDR1 LNHDA, CDR2 SQIVND (reference sequence). CDR3 length: 16 residues. Losses at the gene ends were 3 bases for V and 2 bases for J; bases not matched to a gene: 5. CDR3 sequence: CASSMGLAGGQETQYF. In nucleotides, the CDR3 is TGTGCCAGTAGTATGGGCCTAGCGGGGGGACAAGAGACCCAGTACTTC.

The genes are TRBV27 and TRBJ2-2; 8 positions match TRBD2. Germline trimming cut 6 bases from V and 0 bases from J; bases unmatched to any gene: 3. The CDR3 consists of 15 residues. Germline CDR1 MNHEY, CDR2 SMNVEV (reference sequence). The CDR3 nucleotides read TGTGCCAGCAGCCTAGCGGGCGCGAACACCGGGGAGCTGTTTTTT. It encodes CASSLAGANTGELFF.

This clone is a singleton in its sample. This sequence joins TRBV15 and TRBJ2-7, with D possibly being TRBD2 (5 bases). CDR1 LNHNV and CDR2 YYDKDF come from the germline V gene (reference sequence). This CDR3 spans 15 amino acids. With 5 bases removed from V and 7 bases from J, the gap between germline ends came to 21 bases. CDR3 nucleotides: TGTGCCACCAGCCAGGACTCGACCTGGGGTGGAGAGCAGTACTTC. It translates to CATSQDSTWGGEQYF.

The V gene is TRBV28, the J gene TRBJ1-2, with TRBD1 identical over 7 bases. Germline V CDR1 and CDR2: MDHEN, SYDVKM. The CDR3 consists of 14 residues. Trimming took 2 bases from V and 4 from J; bases not matched to a gene: 4. Written as DNA, the CDR3 is TGTGCCAGCAGTTTAGGGAACAGGGGCTATGGCTACACCTTC. Protein: CASSLGNRGYGYTF.

The chain's CDR3 is CASSRDRGYNEQFF. The CDR3 DNA follows: TGTGCCAGCAGCCGGGACAGGGGATACAATGAGCAGTTCTTC. The V gene is TRBV28, the J gene TRBJ2-1; 10 bases agree with TRBD1. The trim removed 6 bases at V and 4 bases at J, leaving 3 bases unmatched. This CDR3 spans 14 amino acids. Germline V gives CDR1 MDHEN, CDR2 SYDVKM.

The chain combines TRBV27 with TRBJ1-4; no definite D call. The V gene's germline CDR1 is MNHEY and CDR2 SMNVEV (reference sequence). The CDR3 extends over 15 amino acids. Deletions cut 2 bases from V and 0 bases from J, with 7 bases between. The CDR3 is CASSLMAATNEKLFF. As DNA, the CDR3 is TGTGCCAGCAGTTTAATGGCAGCAACTAATGAAAAACTGTTTTTT.

This clone was counted only a few times. The chain has TRBV13 and TRBJ2-1; D is unclear. The CDR3 sequence is 13 residues long. Trimming removed 5 bases at V and 7 bases at J, with 12 bases between. Per germline, CDR1 PRHDT and CDR2 FYEKMQ (reference sequence). DNA of the CDR3: TGTGCCAGCAGCCTAAGAGCTAGGAATGAGCAGTTCTTC. It specifies CASSLRARNEQFF.

This chain links TRBV6-1 with TRBJ2-1; 7 nucleotides align to TRBD1. V lost 4 bases and J lost 3; bases outside the gene matches: 9. The CDR3 totals 16 residues. Germline values: CDR1 MNHNS, CDR2 SASEGT. The CDR3 bases are TGTGCCAGCAGTGGATACGTACAGGGGAGCTACAATGAGCAGTTCTTC. Its protein product is CASSGYVQGSYNEQFF.

J is TRBJ2-7 and V is TRBV27, with D possibly TRBD1 on 6 matching bases. CDR3 size: 15 residues. Germline V lookup: CDR1 MNHEY, CDR2 SMNVEV (reference sequence). Trimming left V 3 bases short and J 2 bases short, with 14 bases between. The CDR3 region has the DNA TGTGCCAGCAGTTTGTCCGGGACAATTCCCTACGAGCAGTACTTC. This encodes CASSLSGTIPYEQYF.